These 32 T cell receptor beta chains share one sample of origin, sequenced in a study of cytomegalovirus exposure and HLA in healthy donors. This PCR relied on a set of 60 Vbeta primers and 13 Jbeta primers. The protocol was immunoSEQ multiplex PCR, while the TCRdb copy is restricted to in-frame clones and leaves out a portion. The profile covers tens of thousands of clones, with roughly 74% appearing a single time and roughly 6.2% taken by the ten largest. The sample taken for sequencing was PBMCs. The receptors were sampled from a woman aged 50 to 60 in good health and CMV-seropositive.

The V and J genes are TRBV7-6 and TRBJ2-7; D not certain. The germline CDR1 and CDR2 sequences are SGHVS and FNYEAQ. The CDR3 has 12 amino acids. V lost 1 base and J lost 3, with 4 bases in between. CDR3 nucleotides: TGTGCCAGCAGCTTAGATAACTACGAGCAGTACTTC. Protein product: CASSLDNYEQYF.

This sequence joins TRBV6-5 and TRBJ2-7; perhaps TRBD2 as D (6 bases). V gave up 8 bases and J gave up 3 bases, with 11 bases separating them. The CDR3 spans 12 residues. CDR1 MNHEY and CDR2 SVGAGI come from the germline V gene. This chain's CDR3 is CASVGLNYEQYF. The DNA of the CDR3 is TGTGCCAGCGTGGGACTCAACTACGAGCAGTACTTC.

The V gene is TRBV2, the J gene TRBJ1-2, with TRBD1 identical over 11 bases. This CDR3 contains 13 residues. J gave up 7 bases and V 9 bases, and 7 bases lay outside the gene matches. CDR1 and CDR2 from the germline V gene are SNHLY and FYNNEI. The CDR3 coding sequence is TGTGCCAGAAAGGACAGGGGGCGGAGTGGCTACACCTTC. Translating it yields CARKDRGRSGYTF.

V and J are TRBV2 and TRBJ2-1, with TRBD1 as a possible D gene (5 bases). The V gene's germline CDR1 is SNHLY and CDR2 FYNNEI. The CDR3 totals 14 residues. Between the trimmed V and J ends, which lost 7 bases and 6 bases, there was a span of 16 bases. The CDR3 DNA reads TGTGCCAGCATGGTACAGGCATTATCCAATGAGCAGTTCTTC. This codes for CASMVQALSNEQFF.

Concerning this clone itself: Relative to the germline gene, one junction end is altered; a read error may explain this. The chain couples TRBV7-9 to TRBJ1-1; D is ambiguous. Germline CDR1 reads SEHNR; CDR2 reads FQNEAQ (reference sequence). The CDR3 runs to 12 residues. CDR3 amino acids: CSSSQGRGEAFF. CDR3 in DNA: TGTTCCAGCAGCCAAGGTAGAGGAGAAGCTTTCTTT.

The chain couples TRBV9 to TRBJ2-1; 9 bases are shared with TRBD2. The CDR3 sequence is 16 residues long. Trimming at V came to 2 bases and at J to 0 bases, leaving 3 bases not matched to a gene. From germline, CDR1 is SGDLS and CDR2 YYNGEE. The CDR3 protein is CASSVFSGSSYNEQFF. CDR3 sequence (DNA): TGTGCCAGCAGCGTTTTTAGCGGGAGCTCCTACAATGAGCAGTTCTTC.

The V call is TRBV9, the J call TRBJ2-2; D is undetermined. Trimming pared 0 bases from V and 7 bases from J, leaving 4 bases between. This CDR3 has 12 residues. Germline-derived CDR1 and CDR2 are SGDLS and YYNGEE. The CDR3 DNA is TGTGCCAGCAGCGTAGGCGTCGGGGAGCTGTTTTTT. It encodes CASSVGVGELFF.

The chain has TRBV5-6 and TRBJ1-5; 8 bases fit TRBD1. J gave up 6 bases and V 4 bases, and 6 bases lay outside the gene matches. This CDR3 region has 14 residues. Germline CDR1 reads SGHDT; CDR2 reads YYEEEE. Here the CDR3 reads CASSTGQGGQPQHF. The CDR3 DNA reads as TGTGCCAGCAGCACAGGACAGGGAGGTCAGCCCCAGCATTTT. The full variable domain, its missing parts supplied by reference TRBV5-6 and TRBJ1-5, is DAGVTQSPTHLIKTRGQQVTLRCSPKSGHDTVSWYQQALGQGPQFIFQYYEEEERQRGNFPDRFSGHQFPNYSSELNVNALLLGDSALYLCASSTGQGGQPQHFGDGTRLSIL.

This clone was counted once. The V and J genes are TRBV6-5 and TRBJ2-1; 7 positions agree with TRBD2. Germline V gene sequence: CDR1 MNHEY, CDR2 SVGAGI. CDR3 length: 14 amino acids. V shed 4 bases, J shed 7 bases, and the junction held 7 bases outside the gene matches. CDR3 in amino acids: CASSSAGTNNEQFF. The CDR3 nucleotides are TGTGCCAGCAGTTCCGCCGGGACTAATAATGAGCAGTTCTTC.

The chain links TRBV6-6 to TRBJ1-1; tentatively, D is TRBD1 (5 bases). Germline CDR1 reads MNHNY; CDR2 reads SVGAGI (reference sequence). V was trimmed by 6 bases and J by 3 bases, leaving 17 bases between them. The CDR3 has 15 residues. CDR3 residues: CASRKARDQDTEAFF. The CDR3 region has the DNA TGTGCCAGCAGGAAAGCGCGGGACCAGGACACTGAAGCTTTCTTT.

This clone occurred a few times. The rearrangement joins TRBV30 to TRBJ1-2, with no clear D. Trimming removed 1 base from V and 6 bases from J, with 18 bases in between. This CDR3 region has 15 residues. CDR1 is GTSNPN, CDR2 SVGIG, per germline (reference sequence). The CDR3 loop reads CAWSGNLLLGHGYTF. The CDR3 region has the DNA TGTGCCTGGAGTGGTAATTTGTTGCTGGGCCATGGCTACACCTTC.

A single count supports this clone. V gene TRBV4-1 combines with J gene TRBJ2-5; the match to TRBD2 covers 15 bases. The end of the DNA is better explained by TRBJ2-7, so the J call may be wrong. The CDR3 totals 17 residues. CDR1 is MGHRA and CDR2 is YSYEKL in the germline V gene. The CDR3: CASSQDGLAGGSYEQYF. The CDR3 region has the DNA TGCGCCAGCAGCCAAGATGGACTAGCGGGAGGGTCCTACGAGCAGTACTTC.

This sequence joins TRBV6-6 and TRBJ1-1; D possibly corresponds to TRBD1 (5 bases). The CDR3 loop spans 14 amino acids. Trimming took off 6 bases at V and 4 bases at J, with 15 bases between the two ends. Germline CDR1 and CDR2: MNHNY and SVGAGI (reference sequence). The CDR3 bases are TGTGCCAGCAGACCAGCCCAGGGTGTCACTGAAGCTTTCTTT. Protein sequence: CASRPAQGVTEAFF.

This rearrangement joins TRBV11-1 to TRBJ1-1, with 7 bases fitting TRBD1. This CDR3 has 13 residues. Looked up from germline, CDR1 is SGHAT and CDR2 is FQDESV (reference sequence). J gave up 4 bases and V 5 bases, and 4 bases lay outside the gene matches. The CDR3 reads CASSPGTATEAFF. CDR3 DNA sequence: TGTGCCAGCAGCCCCGGGACAGCCACTGAAGCTTTCTTT.

The chain uses TRBV29-1 and TRBJ2-1; no firm D call. This CDR3 spans 14 amino acids. Trimming removed 3 bases from V and 2 bases from J, with 11 bases in between. Germline V gives CDR1 SQVTM, CDR2 ANQGSEA. The CDR3 spells CSVEASSAYNEQFF. The DNA of the CDR3 is TGCAGCGTTGAGGCTTCGAGCGCCTACAATGAGCAGTTCTTC.

The rearrangement uses TRBV6-8 and TRBJ2-2; TRBD2 aligns across 8 bases. The V gene's germline CDR1 is MNHGY and CDR2 SAAAGT. V gave up 4 bases and J gave up 3 bases; unmatched junction bases: 7. The CDR3 is 16 residues long. The CDR3 is CASSSPREGDTGELFF. CDR3 sequence (DNA): TGTGCCAGCAGTTCCCCCCGGGAGGGGGACACCGGGGAGCTGTTTTTT.

The chain couples TRBV4-2 to TRBJ2-7, with D perhaps matching TRBD2 (5 bases). V lost 0 bases to trimming and J lost 2 bases, with 11 bases between them. The length of the CDR3 is 15 residues. Germline CDR1 LGHNA, CDR2 YNFKEQ. CDR3 protein: CASSQDFPGTYEQYF. The CDR3 nucleotides are TGTGCCAGCAGCCAAGACTTTCCGGGAACCTACGAGCAGTACTTC.

The genes are TRBV18 and TRBJ2-7; 12 positions match TRBD1. This CDR3 has 17 amino acids. Germline V gene data show CDR1 as KGHSH and CDR2 as LQKENI. The junction had 7 bases not matched to a gene; V was cut back by 3 bases and J by 1 base. CDR3 sequence: CASSPGTGGGGSYEQYF. CDR3 DNA sequence: TGTGCCAGCTCACCCGGGACAGGGGGCGGTGGATCCTACGAGCAGTACTTC.

This clone was observed a handful of times. The chain recombines TRBV6-5 with TRBJ2-2; D possibly corresponds to TRBD2 (5 bases). This CDR3 contains 13 residues. The V gene lost 5 bases and the J gene lost 7 bases, with 11 bases spanning the gap. CDR1 is MNHEY, CDR2 SVGAGI, per germline. DNA for the CDR3: TGTGCCAGCAGTCTAACTAGGAGCGGGGAGCTGTTTTTT. As protein: CASSLTRSGELFF.

This clone has just one count. The chain carries TRBV2 and TRBJ1-2; TRBD1 matches at 8 bases. The trim removed 6 bases at V and 1 base at J, leaving 7 bases unmatched. This CDR3 is 15 amino acids long. Germline loops: CDR1 SNHLY, CDR2 FYNNEI. The CDR3 DNA sequence: TGTGCCAGCAGGACAGGACAGGGACTTAACTATGGCTACACCTTC. The encoded protein is CASRTGQGLNYGYTF.

The chain is built from TRBV7-3 and TRBJ1-2; TRBD1 aligns across 8 bases. The V and J ends lost 1 base and 7 bases, in that order; junction bases with no gene match: 5. Germline V lookup: CDR1 SGHTA, CDR2 FQGTGA. This CDR3 has 14 residues. This chain's CDR3 is CASSLIRGRGGYTF. CDR3 DNA sequence: TGTGCCAGCAGCTTAATCAGGGGGCGCGGTGGCTACACCTTC.

The chain couples TRBV7-3 to TRBJ1-5, with a weak D call TRBD1 (5 bases). CDR1 and CDR2 from the germline V gene are SGHTA and FQGTGA. This CDR3 has 13 amino acids. The germline V and J ends were trimmed by 2 bases and 9 bases, with 11 bases remaining between them. As DNA, the CDR3 is TGTGCCAGCAGCTTAGAGCGGGACGGGCCCCAGCATTTT. It specifies CASSLERDGPQHF.

The rearrangement joins TRBV7-9 to TRBJ2-5; D is perhaps TRBD2 (5 bases). CDR3 size: 15 residues. Trimming cost V 4 bases and J 5 bases, with 17 bases left between them. Looked up from germline, CDR1 is SEHNR and CDR2 is FQNEAQ (reference sequence). The CDR3: CASSSPSGMSETQYF. CDR3 bases: TGTGCCAGCAGCTCCCCGTCGGGAATGAGCGAGACCCAGTACTTC.

The chain has TRBV30 and TRBJ2-6; maybe TRBD1 (6 bases). V was cut by 8 bases and J by 0 bases, with 11 bases left in between. Germline V gene sequence: CDR1 GTSNPN, CDR2 SVGIG (reference sequence). CDR3 length: 14 residues. CDR3 residues: CATAGASGANVLTF. The CDR3 nucleotides are TGTGCCACTGCAGGGGCCTCTGGGGCCAACGTCCTGACTTTC.

The genes are TRBV6-1 and TRBJ2-2; tentatively, D is TRBD2 (6 bases). This CDR3 comprises 14 residues. The V gene's germline CDR1 is MNHNS and CDR2 SASEGT. V dropped 8 bases and J dropped 0 bases, with 10 bases sitting between them. The CDR3 is CASVGGTNTGELFF. For the CDR3, the DNA is TGTGCCAGCGTGGGGGGAACGAACACCGGGGAGCTGTTTTTT.

The V and J genes are TRBV20-1 and TRBJ1-1; no reliable D call. Germline V gives CDR1 DFQATT, CDR2 SNEGSKA (reference sequence). V was cut by 2 bases and J by 6 bases, with 4 bases left in between. The CDR3 is made up of 10 amino acids. The chain's CDR3 is CSARRPEAFF. Here the CDR3 DNA reads TGCAGTGCTAGACGTCCTGAAGCTTTCTTT.

The chain combines TRBV5-1 with TRBJ2-1, with no clear D. The V gene's germline CDR1 is SGHRS and CDR2 YFSETQ. The germline V and J ends were trimmed by 1 base and 6 bases, with 20 bases remaining between them. The CDR3 covers 17 residues. CDR3 sequence: CASSLRLGSGNFNEQFF. The CDR3 DNA reads as TGCGCCAGCAGCTTGAGGTTGGGTTCAGGTAACTTCAATGAGCAGTTCTTC.

V is TRBV29-1 and J is TRBJ1-2; D is possibly TRBD1 (6 bases). CDR3 length: 13 amino acids. Germline V lookup: CDR1 SQVTM, CDR2 ANQGSEA. The CDR3 is CRAEGAGDKGYTF. In DNA, the CDR3 is TGCAGGGCCGAAGGAGCAGGGGATAAGGGCTACACCTTC. Combining the CDR3 with reference TRBV29-1 and TRBJ1-2 gives the whole variable domain SAVISQKPSRDICQRGTSLTIQCQVDSQVTMMFWYRQQPGQSLTLIATANQGSEATYESGFVIDKFPISRPNLTFSTLTVSNMSPEDSSIYLCRAEGAGDKGYTFGSGTRLTVV.

The chain uses TRBV6-5 and TRBJ2-7, with TRBD1 matching over 7 bases. The germline CDR1 and CDR2 sequences are MNHEY and SVGAGI. J lost 0 bases, V lost 8 bases, and 4 bases had no gene match. The CDR3 is 13 residues long. The CDR3 region is CASGTAPSYEQYF. In DNA, the CDR3 is TGTGCCAGCGGGACAGCCCCCTCCTACGAGCAGTACTTC.

This sequence joins TRBV15 and TRBJ2-7; TRBD1 matches 11 bases. Trimming removed 4 bases from V and 4 bases from J; junction bases left unmatched: 6. Germline V CDR1 and CDR2: LNHNV, YYDKDF (reference sequence). The CDR3 consists of 15 residues. The CDR3 spells CATSTHRDRGYEQYF. DNA of the CDR3: TGTGCCACCAGCACTCACCGGGACAGGGGGTACGAGCAGTACTTC.

The V and J genes are TRBV4-1 and TRBJ1-5, with D possibly matching TRBD1 (5 bases). This CDR3 contains 14 residues. Trimming stripped 0 bases from V and 5 bases from J, with 8 bases between. Germline CDR1 is MGHRA and CDR2 is YSYEKL. CDR3 residues: CASSQEGAHQPQHF. The CDR3 bases are TGCGCCAGCAGCCAAGAAGGGGCGCATCAGCCCCAGCATTTT.

The chain recombines TRBV7-9 with TRBJ2-7; the D gene is possibly TRBD2 (5 bases). This CDR3 comprises 17 residues. V lost 11 bases and J lost 0, with 26 bases in between. Germline lookup yields CDR1 SEHNR and CDR2 FQNEAQ (reference sequence). CDR3 nucleotide sequence: TGTGCCGTGGAGAGGGAGAGATTGTATAAAGACTCCTACGAGCAGTACTTC. It encodes CAVERERLYKDSYEQYF. The full variable domain, rest sourced from reference TRBV7-9 and TRBJ2-7, is DTGVSQNPRHKITKRGQNVTFRCDPISEHNRLYWYRQTLGQGPEFLTYFQNEAQLEKSRLLSDRFSAERPKGSFSTLEIQRTEQGDSAMYLCAVERERLYKDSYEQYFGPGTRLTVT.